This T cell receptor beta chain was profiled in a study of CD8+ T cells in alopecia areata. This CDR3 comprises 16 residues. CDR1 is MDHEN and CDR2 is SYDVKM in the germline V gene. With V trimmed by 4 bases and J by 6 bases, 13 bases remained unmatched. Study-wide results and limits: Clonality in lesional scalp, especially alopecia totalis/universalis, exceeded that of normal scalp.

Note on this clone: Its target is unknown.

cDNA serving as the sequencing template came from extracted, reverse transcribed RNA. Generated by immunoSEQ multiplex PCR, the TCRdb table keeps only in-frame clones and is missing some. The sample shows 150,000 to 200,000 clones, 50% to 60% of them seen only once. PBMCs provided sorted CD4+ and CD8+ T cells. The sequencing input was CD4+ T cells sorted from blood. The TCR originated in a human donor in good health. The chain links TRBV28 to TRBJ2-3; 7 bases line up with TRBD2. CDR3 sequence (DNA): TGTGCCAGCAGTTCTGTAGGGAGGGCTTGGGATGATACGCAGTATTTT. Its translation is CASSSVGRAWDDTQYF.